The 19 T cell receptor beta chains listed next were all sequenced from one sample in a study of blood T cell repertoires in COVID-19. The data were produced by immunoSEQ multiplex PCR, yet TCRdb's version contains in-frame clones alone and is incomplete. The sample lists tens of thousands of clones; around 85% were seen once. The material sequenced was peripheral blood. These receptors originate from a human donor in a cohort sampled during active COVID-19.

This clone occurred once. The chain combines TRBV28 with TRBJ1-5; the D gene is possibly TRBD1 (5 bases). V gave up 6 bases and J gave up 9 bases, with 9 bases separating them. The CDR3 extends over 11 amino acids. CDR1 is MDHEN, CDR2 SYDVKM, per germline. The CDR3 protein is CASRKGWPQHF. CDR3 DNA sequence: TGTGCCAGCAGAAAGGGGTGGCCCCAGCATTTT.

This chain connects TRBV5-1 to TRBJ2-2; D not resolved. Germline V gene data show CDR1 as SGHRS and CDR2 as YFSETQ. Trimming took off 3 bases at V and 3 bases at J, with 6 bases between the two ends. CDR3 size: 13 residues. CDR3 bases: TGCGCCAGCAGCTCCCGGGACACCGGGGAGCTGTTTTTT. This encodes CASSSRDTGELFF.

The rearrangement uses TRBV3-1 (or the pseudogene TRBV3-2) and TRBJ1-1; D might be TRBD1 (5 bases). Germline CDR1 and CDR2: LGHDT and YNNKEL (reference sequence). The CDR3 spans 14 residues. Trimming took 1 base from V and 1 from J, leaving 7 bases between them. The CDR3 region has the DNA TGTGCCAGCAGCCAAGCTGGACAGAACACTGAAGCTTTCTTT. It translates to CASSQAGQNTEAFF.

J is TRBJ2-3 and V is TRBV19; 7 positions match TRBD1. From germline, CDR1 is LNHDA and CDR2 SQIVND (reference sequence). J gave up 3 bases and V 6 bases, and 15 bases lay outside the gene matches. The CDR3 runs to 17 residues. The chain's CDR3 is CASRNGRMTGSTDTQYF. The CDR3 bases are TGTGCCAGTAGGAACGGACGTATGACAGGGAGTACAGATACGCAGTATTTT.

The gene calls are TRBV6-5 and TRBJ1-5; D unresolved. CDR1 and CDR2 from the germline V gene are MNHEY and SVGAGI. Trimming left V 0 bases short and J 5 bases short, with 5 bases between. CDR3 length: 13 amino acids. The CDR3 nucleotides are TGTGCCAGCAGTTACTCCGGGGATCAGCCCCAGCATTTT. Translation gives CASSYSGDQPQHF.

V is TRBV28 and J is TRBJ2-5, with 11 bases matching TRBD2. V trimming: 3 bases; J trimming: 5 bases; junction bases outside the gene matches: 11. The CDR3 runs 17 residues. Germline V gene data show CDR1 as MDHEN and CDR2 as SYDVKM. The CDR3 loop is CASSLGLAAVRQETQYF. CDR3 coding DNA: TGTGCCAGCAGTTTGGGACTAGCGGCCGTCCGTCAGGAGACCCAGTACTTC.

This chain connects TRBV5-1 to TRBJ1-1; 8 nucleotides line up with TRBD1. With V trimmed by 4 bases and J by 0 bases, 11 bases remained unmatched. CDR3 length: 17 amino acids. Germline V lookup: CDR1 SGHRS, CDR2 YFSETQ. CDR3 sequence reads: CASSNGPGTGMNTEAFF. The CDR3 nucleotides are TGCGCCAGCAGCAATGGCCCCGGGACAGGTATGAACACTGAAGCTTTCTTT.

V gene TRBV3-1 (or the pseudogene TRBV3-2) combines with J gene TRBJ2-7; possibly TRBD2 for D (6 bases). Germline values: CDR1 LGHDT, CDR2 YNNKEL (reference sequence). V lost 3 bases and J 4 bases, leaving 13 bases between the germline ends. The CDR3 covers 14 residues. CDR3 sequence (DNA): TGTGCCAGCAGCCAGCGGGGTACAAGTTACGAGCAGTACTTC. Protein sequence: CASSQRGTSYEQYF.

This sequence joins TRBV6-2 or TRBV6-3 and TRBJ1-6; no clear D gene. V lost 4 bases and J lost 0, with 7 bases in between. Germline assignment: CDR1 MNHEY and CDR2 SVGEGT. The length of the CDR3 is 15 residues. DNA of the CDR3: TGTGCCAGCAGTTCGAGGAGCTCCTATAATTCACCCCTCCACTTT. Translation: CASSSRSSYNSPLHF.

This sequence joins TRBV18 and TRBJ1-1, with D hard to call. V lost 3 bases and J 0 bases, leaving 5 bases between the germline ends. CDR3 length: 13 residues. CDR1 is KGHSH, CDR2 LQKENI, per germline. The DNA of the CDR3 is TGTGCCAGCTCACCGGAGGTGAACACTGAAGCTTTCTTT. It yields the protein CASSPEVNTEAFF.

This sequence joins TRBV28 and TRBJ2-7; TRBD2 might be the D (6 bases). This CDR3 region has 14 residues. V was pared by 3 bases and J by 1 base, with 10 bases between. Germline CDR1 MDHEN, CDR2 SYDVKM. The CDR3 nucleotides are TGTGCCAGCAGTTTTGGGGGGACTTCCTACGAGCAGTACTTC. Residues: CASSFGGTSYEQYF.

The chain combines TRBV28 with TRBJ1-2; TRBD1 is a possible D gene (5 bases). Germline CDR1 MDHEN, CDR2 SYDVKM. CDR3 length equals 14 residues. The V and J ends lost 2 bases and 5 bases respectively, with 12 bases between them. CDR3: CASSLKGREYGYTF. The CDR3 region has the DNA TGTGCCAGCAGTTTAAAGGGGCGCGAGTATGGCTACACCTTC.

This sequence joins TRBV10-3 and TRBJ1-5; D might be TRBD1 (5 bases). The CDR3 has 14 residues. Germline lookup yields CDR1 ENHRY and CDR2 SYGVKD. V was pared by 0 bases and J by 8 bases, with 11 bases between. CDR3 coding DNA: TGTGCCATCAGTGAGTCGGGGGGAATGGAGCCCCAGCATTTT. Its translation: CAISESGGMEPQHF.

The V call is TRBV12-5, the J call TRBJ2-3; 12 nucleotides match TRBD2. This CDR3 region has 16 residues. The germline V gene encodes CDR1 LGHNT and CDR2 FRNRAP. J was trimmed by 2 bases and V by 1 base; bases with no gene match: 1. CDR3 bases: TGTGCTAGTGGTTTGGGACTAGCGGGGGCCACAGATACGCAGTATTTT. Amino acid sequence: CASGLGLAGATDTQYF.

The chain recombines TRBV4-1 with TRBJ2-5, with 7 nucleotides matching TRBD1. With V trimmed by 4 bases and J by 1 base, 15 bases remained unmatched. In germline, CDR1 is MGHRA, CDR2 YSYEKL. This CDR3 region has 18 residues. This CDR3 reads CASSRRSGTESFQETQYF. The CDR3 coding sequence is TGCGCCAGCAGCCGCCGAAGTGGGACAGAATCTTTCCAAGAGACCCAGTACTTC.

V and J are TRBV5-1 and TRBJ1-5, with 9 bases matching TRBD1. The germline gives CDR1 SGHRS, CDR2 YFSETQ. V shed 0 bases and J 9 bases; nucleotides not matched to a gene: 4. This CDR3 region has 14 residues. The CDR3 here is CASSLEGQGWPQHF. DNA for the CDR3: TGCGCCAGCAGCTTGGAGGGACAGGGATGGCCCCAGCATTTT.

The gene calls are TRBV6-1 and TRBJ1-3; D remains unclear. Germline CDR1 and CDR2: MNHNS and SASEGT. Trimming took off 0 bases at V and 0 bases at J, with 9 bases between the two ends. The CDR3 sequence is 16 residues long. CDR3 in DNA: TGTGCCAGCAGTGAAGCCGAGGGAGTCTCTGGAAACACCATATATTTT. Translated, it gives CASSEAEGVSGNTIYF.

The chain employs TRBV5-1 and TRBJ2-7; D unresolved. V lost 0 bases and J lost 2, with 18 bases in between. This CDR3 has 17 amino acids. Germline lookup yields CDR1 SGHRS and CDR2 YFSETQ. CDR3 in amino acids: CASSLDNFPRSPYEQYF. Here the CDR3 DNA reads TGCGCCAGCAGCTTGGATAACTTCCCTCGATCTCCCTACGAGCAGTACTTC.

This chain links TRBV7-9 with TRBJ1-1; D perhaps matches TRBD1 (6 bases). V lost 5 bases, J lost 11 bases, and 15 bases lay in between. This CDR3 comprises 12 residues. Germline V CDR1 and CDR2: SEHNR, FQNEAQ (reference sequence). The DNA for the CDR3 is TGTGCCAGCAGCGTCTCTAATACAGGGGCTTTCTTT. It yields the protein CASSVSNTGAFF.